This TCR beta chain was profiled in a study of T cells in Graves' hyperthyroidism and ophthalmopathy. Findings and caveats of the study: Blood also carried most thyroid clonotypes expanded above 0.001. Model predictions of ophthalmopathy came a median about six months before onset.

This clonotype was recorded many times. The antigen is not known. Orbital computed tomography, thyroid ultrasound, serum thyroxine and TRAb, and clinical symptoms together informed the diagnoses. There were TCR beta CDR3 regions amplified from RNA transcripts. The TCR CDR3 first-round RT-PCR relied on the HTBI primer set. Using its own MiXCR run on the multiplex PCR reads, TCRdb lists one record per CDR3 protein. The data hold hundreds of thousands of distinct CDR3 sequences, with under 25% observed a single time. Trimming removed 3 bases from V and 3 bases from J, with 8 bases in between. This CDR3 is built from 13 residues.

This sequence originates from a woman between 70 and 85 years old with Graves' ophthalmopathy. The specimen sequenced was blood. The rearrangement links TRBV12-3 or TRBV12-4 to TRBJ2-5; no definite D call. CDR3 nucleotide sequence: TGTGCCAGCAGTTTCGGTGTCAAAGAGACCCAGTACTTC. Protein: CASSFGVKETQYF.